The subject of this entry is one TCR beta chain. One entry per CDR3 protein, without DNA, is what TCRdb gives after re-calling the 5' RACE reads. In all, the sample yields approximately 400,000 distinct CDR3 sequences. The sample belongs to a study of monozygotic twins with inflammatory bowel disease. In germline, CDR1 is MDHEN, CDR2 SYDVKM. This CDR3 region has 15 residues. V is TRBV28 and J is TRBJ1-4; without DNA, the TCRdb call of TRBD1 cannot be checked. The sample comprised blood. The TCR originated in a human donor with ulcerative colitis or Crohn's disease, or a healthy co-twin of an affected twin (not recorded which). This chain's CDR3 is CASSSPGNWEEKLFF.